The present T cell receptor beta chain was sequenced within a study of shared clonotypes between healthy human individuals. As for the study in general: CD4 naive and memory got three plates each, CD8 naive two, CD8 memory one.

The CDR3 sequence is 15 residues long. V was clipped by 0 bases and J by 2 bases, with 12 bases between them. The V gene's germline CDR1 is SGDLS and CDR2 YYNGEE. The assay was immunoSEQ multiplex PCR, and TCRdb's table has in-frame clones only and misses some. The sample records over 750,000 clones, approximately 96% being singletons. This clone was recorded only once. The naive CD8 fraction comprised CD45RO-negative cells positively selected for CCR7 and excluded terminally differentiated effector memory CD45RA+ cells. The chain links TRBV9 to TRBJ2-7; no clear D gene. The sequence came from a man aged 25-40 years in good health. The sequenced sample consisted of naive CD8+ T cells sorted from blood. For the CDR3, the DNA is TGTGCCAGCAGCGTAGGATCCGGGTTAACCTACGAGCAGTACTTC. Its protein is CASSVGSGLTYEQYF.